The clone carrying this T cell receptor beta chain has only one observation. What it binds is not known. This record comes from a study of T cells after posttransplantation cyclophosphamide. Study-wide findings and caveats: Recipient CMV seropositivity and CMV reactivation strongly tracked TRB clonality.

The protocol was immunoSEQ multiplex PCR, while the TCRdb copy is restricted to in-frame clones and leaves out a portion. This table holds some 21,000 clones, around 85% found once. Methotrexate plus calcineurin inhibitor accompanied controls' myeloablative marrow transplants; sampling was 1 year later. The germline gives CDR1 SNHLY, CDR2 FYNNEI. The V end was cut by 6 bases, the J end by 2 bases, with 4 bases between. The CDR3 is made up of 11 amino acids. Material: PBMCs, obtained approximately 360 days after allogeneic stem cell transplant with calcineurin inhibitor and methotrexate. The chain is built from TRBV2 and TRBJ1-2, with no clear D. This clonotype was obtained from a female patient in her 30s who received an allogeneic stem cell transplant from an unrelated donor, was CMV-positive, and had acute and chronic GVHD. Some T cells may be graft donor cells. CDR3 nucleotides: TGTGCCAGCAGCGGGAACTATGGCTACACCTTC. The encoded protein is CASSGNYGYTF.